Following are 3 T cell receptor beta chains from one sample sequenced in a study of T-cell memory formation after mild COVID-19. From the 5' RACE reads, TCRdb called clonotypes with MiXCR, one entry per CDR3 protein. In the table there are more than 450,000 distinct CDR3 sequences, roughly 17% of which are singletons. The sample consisted of PBMCs or a T cell subset sorted from them (not recorded which). These receptors all come from an adult woman who had mild COVID-19 (a few samples of this study predate the infection). Cell type and time point are not known.

This clonotype was seen only a few times. This chain joins TRBV19 and TRBJ1-2; no definite D call. V dropped 8 bases and J dropped 0 bases, with 16 bases sitting between them. This CDR3 has 15 residues. CDR1 and CDR2 from the germline V gene are LNHDA and SQIVND (reference sequence). CDR3 region: CASCPGGMTNYGYTF. CDR3 coding DNA: TGTGCCAGTTGCCCCGGAGGGATGACTAACTATGGCTACACCTTC. The full variable domain, in which reference TRBV19 and TRBJ1-2 provide the parts outside the CDR3, is DGGITQSPKYLFRKEGQNVTLSCEQNLNHDAMYWYRQDPGQGLRLIYYSQIVNDFQKGDIAEGYSVSREKKESFPLTVTSAQKNPTAFYLCASCPGGMTNYGYTFGSGTRLTVV.

The rearrangement joins TRBV12-3 or TRBV12-4 to TRBJ2-5; 11 bases match TRBD2. The trim removed 8 bases at V and 1 base at J, leaving 9 bases unmatched. The CDR3 is made up of 16 amino acids. The CDR3 coding sequence is TGTGCCAGCCAGTTGAGTAGCGGGGGGGCCCAAGAGACCCAGTACTTC. The encoded protein is CASQLSSGGAQETQYF.

The chain joins TRBV9 to TRBJ2-2; D perhaps matches TRBD2 (6 bases). V lost 0 bases and J lost 6, with 18 bases in between. The CDR3 length is 17 residues. CDR1 is SGDLS and CDR2 is YYNGEE in the germline V gene. The CDR3 here is CASSVGGPGSIPGELFF. The CDR3 coding sequence is TGTGCCAGCAGCGTAGGTGGGCCCGGGAGTATCCCCGGGGAGCTGTTTTTT.